This paragraph reports one T cell receptor (beta chain). The sample belongs to a study of blood T cell repertoires in COVID-19. Study as a whole: Collection of acute and convalescent COVID-19 samples took place in the United States, Italy and Spain. The analysed material was cDNA or gDNA that came from T cells, B-cell-depleted T cells, or PBMCs.

In the authors' methods: Scientists estimated how many nucleated cells there were by amplifying reference gene primers. This table comes from immunoSEQ multiplex PCR, and its TCRdb copy is limited to in-frame clones, with some not included. Clone size and the V and J calls come from that table; the DNA yielded D and trimming. The sample gives roughly 60,000 clones, 70% to 85% of which show up once; around 3.5% is in the top ten. CDR1 SGHDN and CDR2 FVKESK come from the germline V gene. This CDR3 spans 15 amino acids. The V gene lost 1 base and the J gene lost 2 bases, with 9 bases spanning the gap. Sequencing used peripheral blood. This chain joins TRBV14 and TRBJ2-1; D is unclear. This sequence originates from a man between 60 and 75 years old with acute or convalescent COVID-19. CDR3 sequence: CASSQGIQAYNEQFF. CDR3 DNA sequence: TGTGCCAGCAGCCAAGGGATCCAGGCCTACAATGAGCAGTTCTTC.